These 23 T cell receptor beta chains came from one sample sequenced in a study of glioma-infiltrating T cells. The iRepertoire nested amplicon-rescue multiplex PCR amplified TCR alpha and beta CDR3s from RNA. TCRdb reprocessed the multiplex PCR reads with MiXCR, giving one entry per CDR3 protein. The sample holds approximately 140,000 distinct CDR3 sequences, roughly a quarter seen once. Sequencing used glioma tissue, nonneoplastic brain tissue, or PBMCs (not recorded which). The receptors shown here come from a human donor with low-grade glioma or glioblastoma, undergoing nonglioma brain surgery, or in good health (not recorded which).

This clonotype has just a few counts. CDR3 DNA: TGTGCCAGCAGGGGGACTACCTACACAGATACGCAGTATTTT. Its translation: CASRGTTYTDTQYF. This sequence joins TRBV5-8 and TRBJ2-3, with 7 positions matching TRBD2. The germline V gene encodes CDR1 SGHTS and CDR2 YDEGEE. V was clipped by 5 bases and J by 2 bases; unmatched bases: 5. The CDR3 loop spans 14 amino acids.

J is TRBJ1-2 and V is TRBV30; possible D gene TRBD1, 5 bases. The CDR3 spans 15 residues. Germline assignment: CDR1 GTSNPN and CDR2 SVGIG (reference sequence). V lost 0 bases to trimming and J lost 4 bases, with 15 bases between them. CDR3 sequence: CAWSVRGVATYGYTF. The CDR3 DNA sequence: TGTGCCTGGAGTGTACGAGGGGTTGCAACCTATGGCTACACCTTC.

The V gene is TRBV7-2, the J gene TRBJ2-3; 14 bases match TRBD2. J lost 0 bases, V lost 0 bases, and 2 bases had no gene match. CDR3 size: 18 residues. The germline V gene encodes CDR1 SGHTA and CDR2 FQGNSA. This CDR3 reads CASSLAGLAGASTDTQYF. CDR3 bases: TGTGCCAGCAGCTTAGCGGGACTAGCGGGGGCTAGCACAGATACGCAGTATTTT.

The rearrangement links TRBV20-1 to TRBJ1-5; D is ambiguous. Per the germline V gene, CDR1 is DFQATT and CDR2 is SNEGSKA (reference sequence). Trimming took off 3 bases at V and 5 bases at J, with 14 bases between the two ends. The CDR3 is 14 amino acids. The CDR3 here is CSASPGRLYQPQHF. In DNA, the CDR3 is TGCAGTGCTAGTCCAGGCAGACTGTATCAGCCCCAGCATTTT.

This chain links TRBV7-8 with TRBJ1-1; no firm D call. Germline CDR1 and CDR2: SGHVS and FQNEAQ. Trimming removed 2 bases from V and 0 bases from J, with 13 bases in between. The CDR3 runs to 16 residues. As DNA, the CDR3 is TGTGCCAGCAGCTTAAGGGTGGAGCGGATGAACACTGAAGCTTTCTTT. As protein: CASSLRVERMNTEAFF.

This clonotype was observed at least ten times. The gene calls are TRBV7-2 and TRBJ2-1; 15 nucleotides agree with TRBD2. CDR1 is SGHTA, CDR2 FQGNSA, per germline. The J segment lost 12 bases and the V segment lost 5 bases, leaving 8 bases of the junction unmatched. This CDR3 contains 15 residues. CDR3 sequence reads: CASSTGLAGGERQFF. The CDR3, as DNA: TGTGCCAGCAGCACTGGACTAGCGGGGGGGGAAAGGCAGTTCTTC.

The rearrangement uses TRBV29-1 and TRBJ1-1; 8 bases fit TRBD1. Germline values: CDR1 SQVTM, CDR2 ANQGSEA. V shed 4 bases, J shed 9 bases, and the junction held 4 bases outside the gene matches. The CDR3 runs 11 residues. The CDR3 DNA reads TGCAGCGTTGTTTCAGGGGGCAAAGCTTTCTTT. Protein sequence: CSVVSGGKAFF.

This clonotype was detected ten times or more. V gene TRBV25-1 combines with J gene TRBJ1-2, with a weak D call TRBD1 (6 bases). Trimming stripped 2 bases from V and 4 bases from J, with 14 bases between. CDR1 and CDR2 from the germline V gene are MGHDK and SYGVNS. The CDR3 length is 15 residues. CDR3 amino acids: CASSEPKKDSYGYTF. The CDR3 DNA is TGTGCCAGCAGTGAACCCAAGAAGGACAGCTATGGCTACACCTTC.

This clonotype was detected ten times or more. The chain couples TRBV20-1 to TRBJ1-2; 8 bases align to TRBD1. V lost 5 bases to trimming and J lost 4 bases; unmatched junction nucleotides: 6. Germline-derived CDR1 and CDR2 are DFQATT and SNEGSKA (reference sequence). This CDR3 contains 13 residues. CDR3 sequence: CSAWSDRGYGYTF. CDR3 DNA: TGCAGTGCTTGGAGTGACAGGGGCTATGGCTACACCTTC.

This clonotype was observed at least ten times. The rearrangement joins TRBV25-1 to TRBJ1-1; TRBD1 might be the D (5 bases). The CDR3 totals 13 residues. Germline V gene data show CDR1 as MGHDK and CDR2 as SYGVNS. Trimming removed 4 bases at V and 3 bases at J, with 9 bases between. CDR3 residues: CASSVQGYTEAFF. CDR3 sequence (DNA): TGTGCCAGCAGTGTTCAGGGTTACACTGAAGCTTTCTTT.

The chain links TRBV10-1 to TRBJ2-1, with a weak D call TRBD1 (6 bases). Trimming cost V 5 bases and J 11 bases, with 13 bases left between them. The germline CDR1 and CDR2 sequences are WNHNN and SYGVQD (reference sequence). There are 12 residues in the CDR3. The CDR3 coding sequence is TGCGCCAGCAGTACAGGGTTTAATAAGCAGTTCTTC. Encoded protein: CASSTGFNKQFF.

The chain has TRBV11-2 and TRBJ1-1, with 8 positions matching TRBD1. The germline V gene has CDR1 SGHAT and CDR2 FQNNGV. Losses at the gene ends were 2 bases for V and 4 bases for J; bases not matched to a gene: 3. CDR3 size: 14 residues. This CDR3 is CASSLFTGGTEAFF. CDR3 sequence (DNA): TGTGCCAGCAGCTTATTCACAGGGGGCACTGAAGCTTTCTTT.

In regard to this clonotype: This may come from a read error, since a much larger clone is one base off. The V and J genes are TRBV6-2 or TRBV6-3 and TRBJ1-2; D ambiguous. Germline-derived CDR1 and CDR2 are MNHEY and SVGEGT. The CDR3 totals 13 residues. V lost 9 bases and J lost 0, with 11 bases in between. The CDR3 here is CARYHKSNYGYTF. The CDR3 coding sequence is TGTGCCAGATACCACAAGTCTAACTATGGCTACACCTTC.

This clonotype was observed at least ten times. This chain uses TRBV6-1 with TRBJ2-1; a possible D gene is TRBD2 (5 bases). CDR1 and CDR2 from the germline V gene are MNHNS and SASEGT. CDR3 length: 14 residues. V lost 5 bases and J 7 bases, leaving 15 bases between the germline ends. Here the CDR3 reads CASSRGSPVNEQFF. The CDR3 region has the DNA TGTGCCAGCAGTCGCGGGTCCCCAGTAAATGAGCAGTTCTTC.

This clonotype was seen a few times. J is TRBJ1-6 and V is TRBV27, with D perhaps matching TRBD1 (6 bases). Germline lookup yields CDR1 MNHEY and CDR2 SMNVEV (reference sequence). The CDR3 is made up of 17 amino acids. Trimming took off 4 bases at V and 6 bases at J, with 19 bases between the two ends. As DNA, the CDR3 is TGTGCCAGCAGTTGGGGATCTAGGACAGCAAGTAATTCACCCCTCCACTTT. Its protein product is CASSWGSRTASNSPLHF.

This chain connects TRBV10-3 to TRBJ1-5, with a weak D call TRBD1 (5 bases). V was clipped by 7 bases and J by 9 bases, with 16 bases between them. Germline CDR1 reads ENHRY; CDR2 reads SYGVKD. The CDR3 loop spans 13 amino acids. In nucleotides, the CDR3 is TGTGCCATCACCTGGGACCGGGATCCGCCCCAGCATTTT. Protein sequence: CAITWDRDPPQHF.

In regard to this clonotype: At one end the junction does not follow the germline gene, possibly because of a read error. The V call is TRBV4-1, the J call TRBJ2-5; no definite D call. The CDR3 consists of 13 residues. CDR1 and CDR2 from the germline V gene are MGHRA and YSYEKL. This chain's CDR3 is CDSSQASQETQYF. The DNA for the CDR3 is TGCGACAGCAGCCAAGCCAGCCAAGAGACCCAGTACTTC.

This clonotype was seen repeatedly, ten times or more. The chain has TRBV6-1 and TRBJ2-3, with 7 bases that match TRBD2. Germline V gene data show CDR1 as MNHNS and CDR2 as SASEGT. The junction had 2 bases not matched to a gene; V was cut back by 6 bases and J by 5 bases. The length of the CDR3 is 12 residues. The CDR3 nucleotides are TGTGCCAGCAGGGCGGGGGTAGATACGCAGTATTTT. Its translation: CASRAGVDTQYF.

The CDR3 loop is CASSLAGAGGLFEQFF. The CDR3 DNA reads TGTGCCAGCAGTTTAGCTGGAGCGGGGGGGCTGTTTGAGCAGTTCTTC. The chain recombines TRBV12-3 or TRBV12-4 with TRBJ2-1, with 10 bases that match TRBD2. Germline trimming cut 0 bases from V and 9 bases from J; bases unmatched to any gene: 8. CDR3 length: 16 residues.

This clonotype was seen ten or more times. The CDR3 DNA follows: TGTGCCAGCTCGCAGGGAACTGAAGCTTTCTTT. It translates to CASSQGTEAFF. This chain joins TRBV18 and TRBJ1-1; a weak D match, TRBD1 (5 bases). V lost 6 bases, J lost 5 bases, and 7 bases lay in between. CDR1 is KGHSH, CDR2 LQKENI, per germline. The CDR3 has 11 residues. Full variable domain (remainder filled in from reference TRBV18 and TRBJ1-1): NAGVMQNPRHLVRRRGQEARLRCSPMKGHSHVYWYRQLPEEGLKFMVYLQKENIIDESGMPKERFSAEFPKEGPSILRIQQVVRGDSAAYFCASSQGTEAFFGQGTRLTVV.

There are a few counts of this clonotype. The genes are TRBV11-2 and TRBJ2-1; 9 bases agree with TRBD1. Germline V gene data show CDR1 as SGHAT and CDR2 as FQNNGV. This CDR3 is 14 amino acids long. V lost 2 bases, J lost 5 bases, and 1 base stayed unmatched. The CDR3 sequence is CASSLWDRDNEQFF. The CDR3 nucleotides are TGTGCCAGCAGCTTATGGGACAGGGACAATGAGCAGTTCTTC.

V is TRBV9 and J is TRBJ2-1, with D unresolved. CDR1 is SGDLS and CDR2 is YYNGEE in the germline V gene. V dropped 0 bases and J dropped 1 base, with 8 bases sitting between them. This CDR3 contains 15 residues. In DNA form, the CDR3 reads TGTGCCAGCAGCGTAGGCTACCCTTCCTACAATGAGCAGTTCTTC. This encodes CASSVGYPSYNEQFF. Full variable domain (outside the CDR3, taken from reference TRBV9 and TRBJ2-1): DSGVTQTPKHLITATGQRVTLRCSPRSGDLSVYWYQQSLDQGLQFLIQYYNGEERAKGNILERFSAQQFPDLHSELNLSSLELGDSALYFCASSVGYPSYNEQFFGPGTRLTVL.

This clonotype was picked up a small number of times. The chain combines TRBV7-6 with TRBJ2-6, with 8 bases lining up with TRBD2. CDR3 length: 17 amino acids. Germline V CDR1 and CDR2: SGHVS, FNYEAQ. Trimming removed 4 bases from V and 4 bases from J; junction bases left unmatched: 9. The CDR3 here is CASSSRGGTTGANVLTF. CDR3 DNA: TGTGCCAGCAGCTCACGGGGGGGCACGACCGGGGCCAACGTCCTGACTTTC.